The 6 T cell receptor beta chains reported below all come from one sample, sequenced in a study of cytomegalovirus exposure and HLA in healthy donors. This PCR relied on a set of 60 Vbeta primers and 13 Jbeta primers. Sequencing used immunoSEQ multiplex PCR; TCRdb keeps in-frame clones, though not all of them. Of about 150,000 clones listed, around 80% are singletons. The sample consisted of PBMCs. The receptors here all came from a young woman in good health and CMV-seronegative.

The rearrangement links TRBV6-6 to TRBJ1-5, with D perhaps TRBD1 (6 bases). CDR3 size: 15 residues. CDR1 and CDR2 (germline): MNHNY, SVGAGI (reference sequence). Trimming cost V 4 bases and J 3 bases, with 13 bases left between them. CDR3 in amino acids: CASSWGGGDNQPQHF. DNA for the CDR3: TGTGCCAGCAGTTGGGGGGGCGGGGACAATCAGCCCCAGCATTTT.

The chain combines TRBV15 with TRBJ1-2; the match to TRBD1 covers 8 bases. The CDR3 spans 17 residues. V shed 4 bases, J shed 1 base, and the junction held 11 bases outside the gene matches. CDR1 and CDR2 from the germline V gene are LNHNV and YYDKDF (reference sequence). The CDR3 coding sequence is TGTGCCACCAGCACCGGACAGGGAGGCGGGCTTAACTATGGCTACACCTTC. Translated, it gives CATSTGQGGGLNYGYTF.

CDR3 residues: CASSFPTSGEGSYNEQFF. CDR3 coding DNA: TGTGCCAGCAGCTTCCCGACTAGCGGGGAAGGCTCCTACAATGAGCAGTTCTTC. This chain uses TRBV7-9 with TRBJ2-1, with 11 nucleotides matching TRBD2. Germline V gives CDR1 SEHNR, CDR2 FQNEAQ (reference sequence). This CDR3 spans 18 amino acids. The V and J ends lost 3 bases and 0 bases, in that order; junction bases with no gene match: 7.

The chain uses TRBV6-6 and TRBJ1-1; no clear D. Trimming removed 6 bases from V and 1 base from J, with 9 bases in between. The CDR3 totals 13 residues. CDR1 is MNHNY and CDR2 is SVGAGI in the germline V gene (reference sequence). The CDR3 DNA is TGTGCCAGCAGCCTTAATAAGAACACTGAAGCTTTCTTT. Amino acid sequence: CASSLNKNTEAFF.

This rearrangement joins TRBV5-1 to TRBJ2-3, with a tentative D call TRBD1 (5 bases). CDR1 and CDR2 (germline): SGHRS, YFSETQ. This CDR3 spans 13 amino acids. Trimming left V 0 bases short and J 5 bases short, with 7 bases between. The CDR3 loop is CASSLGRGDTQYF. The CDR3 nucleotides read TGCGCCAGCAGCTTGGGAAGGGGAGATACGCAGTATTTT. The full variable domain, rest sourced from reference TRBV5-1 and TRBJ2-3, is KAGVTQTPRYLIKTRGQQVTLSCSPISGHRSVSWYQQTPGQGLQFLFEYFSETQRNKGNFPGRFSGRQFSNSRSEMNVSTLELGDSALYLCASSLGRGDTQYFGPGTRLTVL.

This clone was seen only once. The chain recombines TRBV4-2 with TRBJ1-5, with 7 bases that match TRBD1. Germline assignment: CDR1 LGHNA and CDR2 YNFKEQ. The CDR3 covers 16 residues. The V and J ends lost 0 bases and 4 bases, in that order; junction bases with no gene match: 6. CDR3 residues: CASSQDFRGSNQPQHF. CDR3 in DNA: TGTGCCAGCAGCCAAGATTTCAGGGGGTCTAATCAGCCCCAGCATTTT.